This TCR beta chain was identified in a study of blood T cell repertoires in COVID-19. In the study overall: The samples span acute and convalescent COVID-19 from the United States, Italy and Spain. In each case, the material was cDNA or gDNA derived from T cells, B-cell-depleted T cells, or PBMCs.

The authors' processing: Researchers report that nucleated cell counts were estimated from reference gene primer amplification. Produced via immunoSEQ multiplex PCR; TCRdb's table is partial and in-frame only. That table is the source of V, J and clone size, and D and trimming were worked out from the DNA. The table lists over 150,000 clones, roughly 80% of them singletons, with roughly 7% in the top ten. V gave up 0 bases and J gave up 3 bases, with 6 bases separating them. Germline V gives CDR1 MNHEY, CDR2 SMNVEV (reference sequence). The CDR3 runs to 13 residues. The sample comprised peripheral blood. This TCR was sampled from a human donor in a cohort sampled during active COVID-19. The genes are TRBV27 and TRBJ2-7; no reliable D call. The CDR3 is CASSLSAHYEQYF. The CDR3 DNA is TGTGCCAGCAGTTTATCGGCCCACTACGAGCAGTACTTC.